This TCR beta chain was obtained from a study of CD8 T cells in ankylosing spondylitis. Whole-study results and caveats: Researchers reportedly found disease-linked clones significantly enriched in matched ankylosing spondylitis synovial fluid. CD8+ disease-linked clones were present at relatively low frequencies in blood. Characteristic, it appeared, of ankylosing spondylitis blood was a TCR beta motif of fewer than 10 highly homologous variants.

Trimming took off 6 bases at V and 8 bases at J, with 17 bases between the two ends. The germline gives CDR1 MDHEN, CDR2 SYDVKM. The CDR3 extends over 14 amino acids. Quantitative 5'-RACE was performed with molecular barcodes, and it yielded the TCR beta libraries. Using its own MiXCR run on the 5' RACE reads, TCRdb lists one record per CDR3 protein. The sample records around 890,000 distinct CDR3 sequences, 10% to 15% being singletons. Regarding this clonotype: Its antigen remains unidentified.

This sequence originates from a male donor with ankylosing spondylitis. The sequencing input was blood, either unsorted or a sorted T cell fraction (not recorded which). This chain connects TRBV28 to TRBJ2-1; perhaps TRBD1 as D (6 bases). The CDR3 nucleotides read TGTGCCAGCAGCCCACTGGACAGAAGGTATGAGCAGTTCTTC. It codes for CASSPLDRRYEQFF.